This T cell receptor beta chain was observed in a study of CD4 T cells in relation to SARS-CoV-2 and coronaviruses. Study at large: TCR beta CDR3s were sequenced after roughly nine-day antigen culture of PBMCs. The negative reference was HIV-1 Nef peptide pool or peptide-free culture.

In the case of this clone: Antigen specificity is unknown.

Before the COVID-19 pandemic, during about 2010-2018, CD4+ T cells were taken from unexposed donors. After about 10 days of culture, CD4+ T cells were isolated. Unexposed-donor CD4+ T cells were probed with SARS-CoV-2 S/N and four cold-coronavirus spikes, cells permitting. Approximately 1.8 million PBMCs per well were cultured with about 9.4 IU/ml IL-2. The CDR3 is made up of 17 amino acids. V lost 5 bases to trimming and J lost 5 bases; unmatched junction nucleotides: 13. The germline gives CDR1 SGHVS, CDR2 FNYEAQ. Profiled with immunoSEQ multiplex PCR; TCRdb holds only in-frame clones, not every one. This sample has approximately 30,000 clones; 74% occur once, and the top ten carry 20% to 25%.

The sample consisted of CD4+ T cells from PBMCs, cultured in vitro. The receptor was derived from a human donor in good health. The genes are TRBV7-6 and TRBJ2-3; TRBD2 matches 10 bases. CDR3 amino acids: CASSPAEREGIIDTQYF. The CDR3 DNA sequence: TGTGCCAGCAGCCCCGCCGAGCGGGAGGGCATAATAGATACGCAGTATTTT. Full variable domain (rest looked up from reference TRBV7-6 and TRBJ2-3): GAGVSQSPRYKVTKRGQDVALRCDPISGHVSLYWYRQALGQGPEFLTYFNYEAQQDKSGLPNDRFSAERPEGSISTLTIQRTEQRDSAMYRCASSPAEREGIIDTQYFGPGTRLTVL.